These 32 T cell receptor beta chains share one sample of origin, sequenced in a study of blood T cell repertoires in COVID-19. Assay used: immunoSEQ multiplex PCR; TCRdb lists only in-frame clones, some missing. The sample carries some 250,000 clones, 75% to 90% recorded once. Input material: PBMCs or T cells enriched from blood (not recorded which). The receptors were sampled from a man in his forties or fifties who had recovered from COVID-19.

The chain uses TRBV19 and TRBJ2-1; 8 bases match TRBD2. The junction had 4 bases not matched to a gene; V was cut back by 3 bases and J by 6 bases. The V gene's germline CDR1 is LNHDA and CDR2 SQIVND (reference sequence). This CDR3 has 14 residues. CDR3 in amino acids: CASSIGLAPNEQFF. As DNA, the CDR3 is TGTGCCAGTAGTATTGGACTAGCCCCCAATGAGCAGTTCTTC.

The chain recombines TRBV28 with TRBJ1-1, with D tentatively TRBD1 (6 bases). The CDR3 length is 15 residues. The ends were cut back, 3 bases at V and 3 bases at J, with 14 bases in the middle. The germline V gene has CDR1 MDHEN and CDR2 SYDVKM. The CDR3 DNA is TGTGCCAGCAGTTTCCAGGGGCACCAGGACACTGAAGCTTTCTTT. It yields the protein CASSFQGHQDTEAFF.

V and J are TRBV7-2 and TRBJ2-4; weak D call: TRBD1 (6 bases). Germline V CDR1 and CDR2: SGHTA, FQGNSA. V was trimmed by 1 base and J by 11 bases, leaving 12 bases between them. This CDR3 is built from 13 residues. The CDR3 protein is CASSLGQQGFQYF. CDR3 bases: TGTGCCAGCAGCTTAGGTCAACAGGGCTTTCAGTACTTC.

V and J are TRBV19 and TRBJ1-5, with 8 positions matching TRBD1. Germline values: CDR1 LNHDA, CDR2 SQIVND (reference sequence). CDR3 length: 17 amino acids. V was pared by 6 bases and J by 0 bases, with 10 bases of the junction left unmatched. CDR3 loop: CASRGRTGIYSNQPQHF. The CDR3 DNA sequence: TGTGCCAGTAGGGGAAGGACAGGGATTTATAGCAATCAGCCCCAGCATTTT.

V usage is TRBV3-1 (or the pseudogene TRBV3-2) and J usage is TRBJ1-4; 8 nucleotides match TRBD1. Germline lookup yields CDR1 LGHDT and CDR2 YNNKEL (reference sequence). V shed 1 base and J 8 bases; nucleotides not matched to a gene: 6. This CDR3 spans 15 amino acids. The CDR3 is CASSQVQGAGEKLFF. Written as DNA, the CDR3 is TGTGCCAGCAGCCAAGTTCAGGGGGCAGGGGAAAAACTGTTTTTT.

This clone was detected a few times. The chain uses TRBV5-1 and TRBJ1-1; 9 bases fit TRBD1. The J segment lost 0 bases and the V segment lost 4 bases, leaving 10 bases of the junction unmatched. Germline-derived CDR1 and CDR2 are SGHRS and YFSETQ. This CDR3 spans 17 amino acids. CDR3 nucleotides: TGCGCCAGCAGCACTACTCCCGGGACAGGGTTGAACACTGAAGCTTTCTTT. Its translation is CASSTTPGTGLNTEAFF.

The chain carries TRBV10-3 and TRBJ1-2; the D is unclear. Trimming left V 3 bases short and J 4 bases short, with 9 bases between. Germline V gene lookup returns CDR1 ENHRY and CDR2 SYGVKD. The CDR3 has 13 amino acids. This chain's CDR3 is CAISETVPYGYTF. The CDR3 coding sequence is TGTGCCATCAGTGAAACAGTCCCCTATGGCTACACCTTC.

The chain combines TRBV4-1 with TRBJ1-2; D is undetermined. Trimming cost V 0 bases and J 4 bases, with 12 bases left between them. This CDR3 contains 15 residues. Germline CDR1 reads MGHRA; CDR2 reads YSYEKL. As DNA, the CDR3 is TGCGCCAGCAGCCAAGATGTCGACACCATCTATGGCTACACCTTC. Its protein is CASSQDVDTIYGYTF.

This clone was counted between two and nine times. The rearrangement uses TRBV3-1 (or the pseudogene TRBV3-2) and TRBJ2-1; 14 bases map to TRBD2. The CDR3 totals 16 residues. The germline CDR1 and CDR2 sequences are LGHDT and YNNKEL (reference sequence). V lost 7 bases, J lost 6 bases, and 8 bases stayed unmatched. Here the CDR3 DNA reads TGTGCCAGCACCAAGACTAGCGGGAGGGCCTCCAATGAGCAGTTCTTC. Translated, it gives CASTKTSGRASNEQFF.

The chain recombines TRBV6-6 with TRBJ1-2; 11 bases map to TRBD1. Germline CDR1 is MNHNY and CDR2 is SVGAGI (reference sequence). The CDR3 runs 13 residues. The trim removed 8 bases at V and 7 bases at J, leaving 6 bases unmatched. The CDR3 bases are TGTGCCAGCGGTTCCGGGACAGGGGGTGGCTACACCTTC. Amino acid sequence: CASGSGTGGGYTF.

This chain uses TRBV6-5 with TRBJ2-1; 14 nucleotides line up with TRBD2. The CDR3 is 15 residues long. Germline CDR1 and CDR2: MNHEY and SVGAGI. The V and J ends lost 6 bases and 10 bases, in that order; junction bases with no gene match: 8. In DNA form, the CDR3 reads TGTGCCAGCAGCTCAACAAGGACTAGCGGGGGGGAGCAGTTCTTC. Translating it yields CASSSTRTSGGEQFF.

The rearrangement joins TRBV21-1 to TRBJ2-1; whether TRBD1, the table's D call, matches the DNA was not checked. TRBV21-1 is tagged as a pseudogene. The CDR3 runs to 13 residues. The CDR3: CASSIRGYNEQFF. Here the CDR3 DNA reads TGTGCCAGCAGCATCAGGGGATACAATGAGCAGTTCTTC.

The chain uses TRBV11-2 and TRBJ2-1, with 8 bases identical to TRBD2. CDR3 length: 15 residues. CDR1 and CDR2 (germline): SGHAT, FQNNGV. Trimming cost V 8 bases and J 4 bases; bases outside gene matches: 10. CDR3 nucleotide sequence: TGTGCCAGCGTAGCCAGCGGGGGTTTTTACAATGAGCAGTTCTTC. This translates into CASVASGGFYNEQFF.

The V gene is TRBV3-1 (or the pseudogene TRBV3-2), the J gene TRBJ2-5; D gene uncertain. Germline loops: CDR1 LGHDT, CDR2 YNNKEL (reference sequence). V was clipped by 0 bases and J by 5 bases, with 13 bases between them. The CDR3 runs to 15 residues. The CDR3 reads CASSQDGSSKETQYF. Written as DNA, the CDR3 is TGTGCCAGCAGCCAAGATGGTAGTAGTAAGGAGACCCAGTACTTC.

V and J are TRBV27 and TRBJ1-4; the D gene is possibly TRBD1 (5 bases). The V gene lost 3 bases and the J gene lost 7 bases, with 12 bases spanning the gap. CDR1 MNHEY and CDR2 SMNVEV come from the germline V gene (reference sequence). The CDR3 totals 14 residues. The CDR3 DNA follows: TGTGCCAGCAGTTTGTATGGGGGGAGTGAAAAACTGTTTTTT. Translation: CASSLYGGSEKLFF.

This clone was recorded a few times. The rearrangement uses TRBV19 and TRBJ2-7; perhaps TRBD2 as D (6 bases). In germline, CDR1 is LNHDA, CDR2 SQIVND (reference sequence). V lost 7 bases and J lost 2, with 15 bases in between. This CDR3 is built from 14 residues. The CDR3 coding sequence is TGTGCCAGTATGAGCCTCGGGACTCCCTACGAGCAGTACTTC. Translated, it gives CASMSLGTPYEQYF. The complete variable domain, with remaining parts taken from reference TRBV19 and TRBJ2-7, reads DGGITQSPKYLFRKEGQNVTLSCEQNLNHDAMYWYRQDPGQGLRLIYYSQIVNDFQKGDIAEGYSVSREKKESFPLTVTSAQKNPTAFYLCASMSLGTPYEQYFGPGTRLTVT.

This CDR3 is CASSPRGGIYNSPLHF. The CDR3 DNA follows: TGTGCCAGCAGCCCGAGAGGCGGGATATATAATTCACCCCTCCACTTT. The chain combines TRBV7-6 with TRBJ1-6; D ambiguous. This CDR3 is 16 amino acids long. Germline V lookup: CDR1 SGHVS, CDR2 FNYEAQ. Trimming removed 5 bases at V and 4 bases at J, with 15 bases between.

This chain joins TRBV28 and TRBJ1-6, with 7 bases fitting TRBD1. Germline V gene data show CDR1 as MDHEN and CDR2 as SYDVKM. This CDR3 comprises 14 residues. The trim removed 3 bases at V and 10 bases at J, leaving 6 bases unmatched. The CDR3 DNA is TGTGCCAGCAGTTTGGCGGGACAGAGATCACCCCTCCACTTT. It encodes CASSLAGQRSPLHF.

Written as DNA, the CDR3 is TGCGCCAGCAGTGACCGGGGGAGGGCGGGGGGATACAATGAGCAGTTCTTC. Protein product: CASSDRGRAGGYNEQFF. The chain couples TRBV10-1 to TRBJ2-1; 8 bases agree with TRBD2. Germline V gives CDR1 WNHNN, CDR2 SYGVQD (reference sequence). The CDR3 has 17 residues. Trimming removed 3 bases from V and 4 bases from J; junction bases left unmatched: 11.

In its sample, this clone was seen once. This sequence joins TRBV10-1 and TRBJ2-5; perhaps TRBD2 as D (5 bases). Germline CDR1 WNHNN, CDR2 SYGVQD (reference sequence). V lost 4 bases and J lost 5, with 11 bases in between. The CDR3 length is 13 residues. The CDR3 reads CASSGPRGETQYF. The CDR3 DNA follows: TGCGCCAGCAGTGGCCCCAGAGGGGAGACCCAGTACTTC.

The V and J genes are TRBV18 and TRBJ1-6; weak D call: TRBD1 (5 bases). The CDR3 contains 13 residues. Germline CDR1 reads KGHSH; CDR2 reads LQKENI. Trimming removed 4 bases from V and 10 bases from J, with 11 bases in between. The CDR3 spells CASSQGSGSPLHF. CDR3 coding DNA: TGTGCCAGCTCACAGGGGTCCGGGTCACCCCTCCACTTT.

V usage is TRBV7-3 and J usage is TRBJ2-7; 10 nucleotides line up with TRBD1. Germline CDR1 is SGHTA and CDR2 is FQGTGA. This CDR3 has 16 residues. The V segment lost 0 bases and the J segment 5 bases; nucleotides outside the gene matches: 7. The CDR3 DNA is TGTGCCAGCAGCTTAACACCGGGACAGGGGCCTCACGAGCAGTACTTC. Translating it yields CASSLTPGQGPHEQYF.

This chain connects TRBV28 to TRBJ1-6; no definite D call. V shed 6 bases and J shed 7 bases, with 10 bases lying between them. From germline, CDR1 is MDHEN and CDR2 SYDVKM. This CDR3 is built from 13 residues. CDR3 protein: CASRSEVNSPLHF. The CDR3 DNA follows: TGTGCCAGCAGGTCAGAGGTAAATTCACCCCTCCACTTT.

CDR3 residues: CASSILGDRVYEQYF. CDR3 in DNA: TGTGCCAGTAGTATATTGGGCGACAGGGTCTACGAGCAGTACTTC. The chain recombines TRBV19 with TRBJ2-7, with TRBD1 matching 7 bases. The CDR3 totals 15 residues. The ends lost 2 bases at V and 3 bases at J; junction bases unmatched: 7. Germline V gene data show CDR1 as LNHDA and CDR2 as SQIVND (reference sequence).

This clone was recorded once. The chain joins TRBV6-5 to TRBJ1-5; weak D call: TRBD1 (5 bases). Germline lookup yields CDR1 MNHEY and CDR2 SVGAGI. This CDR3 comprises 15 residues. V was clipped by 4 bases and J by 2 bases, with 12 bases between them. CDR3: CASSSRGGGNQPQHF. CDR3 DNA: TGTGCCAGCAGTTCTAGGGGCGGCGGCAATCAGCCCCAGCATTTT.

This clone was detected once. V is TRBV7-6 and J is TRBJ1-6; TRBD1 agrees at 8 bases. CDR1 is SGHVS, CDR2 FNYEAQ, per germline. Unmatched junction bases numbered 5, after V lost 5 bases and J lost 8 bases. The CDR3 loop spans 14 amino acids. The CDR3 is CASSTRGHDSPLHF. Here the CDR3 DNA reads TGTGCCAGCAGCACCAGGGGGCATGATTCACCCCTCCACTTT.

This rearrangement joins TRBV5-4 to TRBJ2-7, with D perhaps TRBD2 (6 bases). The CDR3 is 15 residues long. Germline CDR1 reads SGHNT; CDR2 reads YYREEE (reference sequence). The V gene lost 6 bases and the J gene lost 2 bases, with 18 bases spanning the gap. The CDR3, as DNA: TGTGCCAGCAACTCCCCAACGGGAGCCCCCTACGAGCAGTACTTC. Translating it yields CASNSPTGAPYEQYF.

V and J are TRBV19 and TRBJ1-2; possible D gene TRBD1, 5 bases. The germline V gene encodes CDR1 LNHDA and CDR2 SQIVND (reference sequence). With 4 bases removed from V and 0 bases from J, the gap between germline ends came to 12 bases. CDR3 length: 15 amino acids. The CDR3 DNA follows: TGTGCCAGTAGTACTACAGGAATAGCTAACTATGGCTACACCTTC. This gives the protein CASSTTGIANYGYTF.

The rearrangement uses TRBV28 and TRBJ1-3, with 9 positions matching TRBD1. CDR1 is MDHEN, CDR2 SYDVKM, per germline. The CDR3 spans 17 residues. V lost 6 bases to trimming and J lost 2 bases; unmatched junction nucleotides: 11. CDR3 loop: CASRSPPGQGPGNTIYF. The CDR3 DNA follows: TGTGCCAGCAGATCCCCACCGGGACAGGGCCCTGGAAACACCATATATTTT.

There are a few counts of this clone. The gene calls are TRBV7-3 and TRBJ2-2; perhaps TRBD1 as D (6 bases). The CDR3 length is 15 residues. Germline CDR1 and CDR2: SGHTA and FQGTGA. Trimming cost V 6 bases and J 0 bases, with 11 bases left between them. The chain's CDR3 is CASSYGQPNTGELFF. CDR3 DNA: TGTGCCAGCAGTTACGGACAGCCGAACACCGGGGAGCTGTTTTTT.

V usage is TRBV5-6 and J usage is TRBJ2-5; 9 bases are a match to TRBD2. Losses at the gene ends were 2 bases for V and 13 bases for J; bases not matched to a gene: 15. CDR1 SGHDT and CDR2 YYEEEE come from the germline V gene. The CDR3 covers 15 residues. The CDR3 bases are TGTGCCAGCAGCTTATTAGCGGGGGCCCCCCCGGTACGGTACTTC. Translated: CASSLLAGAPPVRYF.

The chain links TRBV4-2 to TRBJ2-1, with D uncertain. This CDR3 has 16 residues. CDR1 LGHNA and CDR2 YNFKEQ come from the germline V gene. V was trimmed by 0 bases and J by 4 bases, leaving 13 bases between them. The CDR3 sequence is CASSQDPYPLYNEQFF. For the CDR3, the DNA is TGTGCCAGCAGCCAAGATCCATATCCCCTATACAATGAGCAGTTCTTC.